What follows are 9 T cell receptor beta chains derived from one specimen sequenced in a study of identical twins. TCRdb independently ran MiXCR on the 5' RACE reads; one entry per CDR3 protein. The sample has approximately 670,000 distinct CDR3 sequences; 5.5% to 6.5% are singletons. The sample was naive T cells sorted from blood. The source is a man in his late teens or twenties in good health.

This clonotype was recorded a few times. The rearrangement joins TRBV7-3 to TRBJ2-7; D is unclear. The CDR3 contains 13 residues. Germline CDR1 is SGHTA and CDR2 is FQGTGA. Trimming cost V 5 bases and J 6 bases, with 14 bases left between them. The CDR3 DNA is TGTGCCAGCAGCCCCGGGCCCAAAGGCGAGCAGTACTTC. Its protein is CASSPGPKGEQYF.

This clonotype was counted many times. The rearrangement uses TRBV29-1 and TRBJ2-7; tentative D call: TRBD2 (5 bases). Looked up from germline, CDR1 is SQVTM and CDR2 is ANQGSEA. The CDR3 has 14 amino acids. CDR3 nucleotides: TGCAGCGTACACACCACAGATCTCCTACGTCGGGGTTTCGTC. Amino acid sequence: CSVHTTDLLRRGFV.

This clonotype occurred many times. The genes are TRBV24-1 and TRBJ2-1; D gene uncertain. Trimming removed 4 bases from V and 4 bases from J, with 7 bases in between. From germline, CDR1 is KGHDR and CDR2 SFDVKD. This CDR3 spans 13 amino acids. This CDR3 reads CATSERLYNEQFF. In DNA form, the CDR3 reads TGTGCCACCAGTGAACGGCTTTACAATGAGCAGTTCTTC.

This clonotype turned up a few times. The chain employs TRBV7-9 and TRBJ1-1; D uncertain. Per germline, CDR1 SEHNR and CDR2 FQNEAQ (reference sequence). CDR3 length: 15 amino acids. V was pared by 1 base and J by 4 bases, with 13 bases between. CDR3 DNA sequence: TGTGCCAGCAGCTTAGGGCTGCAGACTCCCACTGAAGCTTTCTTT. This codes for CASSLGLQTPTEAFF.

This sequence joins TRBV12-3 or TRBV12-4 and TRBJ1-1; weak D call: TRBD1 (6 bases). CDR3 length: 17 amino acids. Trimming shortened V by 3 bases and J by 5 bases, and 22 bases separated the two germline ends. CDR3 amino acids: CASSFPTGREGGTEAFF. DNA for the CDR3: TGTGCCAGCAGTTTCCCAACAGGGCGCGAGGGGGGTACTGAAGCTTTCTTT.

This rearrangement joins TRBV12-3 or TRBV12-4 to TRBJ2-5; D is possibly TRBD2 (5 bases). The CDR3 is made up of 16 amino acids. V lost 6 bases to trimming and J lost 5 bases, with 22 bases between them. CDR3: CASSRSYPTRLETQYF. The DNA of the CDR3 is TGTGCCAGCAGCCGATCCTACCCCACTAGACTGGAGACCCAGTACTTC.

This clonotype was detected many times. The rearrangement links TRBV3-1 to TRBJ2-2; D gene unclear. V shed 7 bases and J shed 7 bases, with 10 bases lying between them. This CDR3 comprises 12 residues. Germline loops: CDR1 LGHDT, CDR2 YNNKEL (reference sequence). The CDR3 loop reads CASIGVDGELFF. The CDR3 nucleotides are TGTGCCAGCATCGGCGTTGACGGGGAGCTGTTTTTT.

There are many counts of this clonotype. The CDR3 sequence: CASSLGDRGTQPQHF. The DNA for the CDR3 is TGCGCCAGCAGCTTGGGGGACAGGGGTACTCAGCCCCAGCATTTT. The V call is TRBV5-1, the J call TRBJ1-5; TRBD1 agrees at 10 bases. V was pared by 0 bases and J by 6 bases, with 3 bases of the junction left unmatched. The CDR3 is 15 residues long. Germline CDR1 reads SGHRS; CDR2 reads YFSETQ.

This clonotype was detected many times. V usage is TRBV24-1 and J usage is TRBJ2-2; unclear D gene. Germline CDR1 and CDR2: KGHDR and SFDVKD. This CDR3 has 14 residues. The V gene lost 2 bases and the J gene lost 6 bases, with 9 bases spanning the gap. The CDR3 sequence: CATSDSPHAGELFF. For the CDR3, the DNA is TGTGCCACCAGTGATTCCCCGCACGCCGGGGAGCTGTTTTTT.